A single sample is the source of the 15 T cell receptor beta chains below, sequenced in a study of OX40 agonist ivuxolimab in advanced cancers. Using immunoSEQ multiplex PCR, the repertoire was profiled, and TCRdb retains in-frame clones only, with some absent. The table includes 65,000 to 95,000 clones, roughly 91% detected once. The sequenced sample was CD4+ or CD8+ T cells sorted from blood, obtained in a trial of the OX40 agonist ivuxolimab. These TCRs come from an adult with an advanced solid tumor such as melanoma, head and neck, liver or kidney cancer.

This sequence joins TRBV29-1 and TRBJ2-3; D may correspond to TRBD1 or TRBD2 (5 bases each). V shed 6 bases and J shed 1 base, with 17 bases lying between them. CDR1 is SQVTM, CDR2 ANQGSEA, per germline. This CDR3 spans 15 amino acids. In DNA form, the CDR3 reads TGCAGCGTCGCCGGGACGGTTTTGGGCACAGATACGCAGTATTTT. This sequence encodes CSVAGTVLGTDTQYF.

V gene TRBV5-4 combines with J gene TRBJ2-7; possibly TRBD2 for D (5 bases). V was trimmed by 3 bases and J by 0 bases, leaving 7 bases between them. The CDR3 has 13 residues. Germline loops: CDR1 SGHNT, CDR2 YYREEE (reference sequence). CDR3 in DNA: TGTGCCAGCAGCTCCACTAGCTCCTACGAGCAGTACTTC. Translated, it gives CASSSTSSYEQYF.

The rearrangement links TRBV5-1 to TRBJ2-3; no clear D. Trimming pared 2 bases from V and 2 bases from J, leaving 12 bases between. This CDR3 region has 15 residues. The germline gives CDR1 SGHRS, CDR2 YFSETQ. CDR3 DNA: TGCGCCAGCAGCTTCGAAGCGCCAACCACAGATACGCAGTATTTT. This sequence encodes CASSFEAPTTDTQYF. The full variable domain, with the rest looked up from reference TRBV5-1 and TRBJ2-3, is KAGVTQTPRYLIKTRGQQVTLSCSPISGHRSVSWYQQTPGQGLQFLFEYFSETQRNKGNFPGRFSGRQFSNSRSEMNVSTLELGDSALYLCASSFEAPTTDTQYFGPGTRLTVL.

The V gene is TRBV5-4, the J gene TRBJ2-1; D is possibly TRBD1 (7 bases). CDR1 and CDR2 from the germline V gene are SGHNT and YYREEE (reference sequence). The length of the CDR3 is 16 residues. Trimming took 6 bases from V and 2 from J, leaving 18 bases between them. DNA for the CDR3: TGTGCCAGCACCTCCGGAGGGGGCCATACCTACAATGAGCAGTTCTTC. Residues: CASTSGGGHTYNEQFF.

The rearrangement links TRBV4-1 to TRBJ1-4, with TRBD1 identical over 7 bases. CDR1 and CDR2 from the germline V gene are MGHRA and YSYEKL. This CDR3 is built from 14 residues. Trimming cost V 4 bases and J 8 bases; bases outside gene matches: 7. Here the CDR3 reads CASSRGQLNEKLFF. DNA for the CDR3: TGCGCCAGCAGCCGGGGACAGTTGAACGAAAAACTGTTTTTT.

CDR3 sequence (DNA): TGTGCCTGGAGGCAGGGGGCGGACTATGGCTACACCTTC. It specifies CAWRQGADYGYTF. This chain links TRBV30 with TRBJ1-2; 8 nucleotides agree with TRBD1. Per germline, CDR1 GTSNPN and CDR2 SVGIG (reference sequence). The CDR3 is 13 residues long. V was pared by 3 bases and J by 3 bases, with 3 bases of the junction left unmatched. Supplemented by reference TRBV30 and TRBJ1-2, the full variable domain reads SQTIHQWPATLVQPVGSPLSLECTVEGTSNPNLYWYRQAAGRGLQLLFYSVGIGQISSEVPQNLSASRPQDRQFILSSKKLLLSDSGFYLCAWRQGADYGYTFGSGTRLTVV.

The V call is TRBV29-1, the J call TRBJ1-1; maybe TRBD1 (5 bases). This CDR3 region has 14 residues. Germline loops: CDR1 SQVTM, CDR2 ANQGSEA. Between the trimmed V and J ends, which lost 4 bases and 7 bases, there was a span of 19 bases. The CDR3: CSVVLRGGRREAFF. CDR3 in DNA: TGCAGCGTTGTTCTCCGGGGGGGTCGCCGTGAAGCTTTCTTT.

The gene calls are TRBV5-1 and TRBJ1-1; tentative D call: TRBD1 (5 bases). The CDR3 totals 13 residues. Between the trimmed V and J ends, which lost 4 bases and 8 bases, there was a span of 15 bases. Germline assignment: CDR1 SGHRS and CDR2 YFSETQ. CDR3 sequence reads: CASSEIQGAEAFF. The CDR3 DNA reads TGCGCCAGCAGCGAAATCCAGGGTGCAGAAGCTTTCTTT. Based on the CDR3 plus reference TRBV5-1 and TRBJ1-1, the full variable domain is KAGVTQTPRYLIKTRGQQVTLSCSPISGHRSVSWYQQTPGQGLQFLFEYFSETQRNKGNFPGRFSGRQFSNSRSEMNVSTLELGDSALYLCASSEIQGAEAFFGQGTRLTVV.

This CDR3 is CASSYRAKNTEAFF. CDR3 bases: TGTGCCAGCAGTTACCGGGCAAAGAACACTGAAGCTTTCTTT. The chain has TRBV6-5 and TRBJ1-1, with D hard to call. V dropped 2 bases and J dropped 1 base, with 8 bases sitting between them. CDR1 and CDR2 from the germline V gene are MNHEY and SVGAGI. This CDR3 contains 14 residues.

V is TRBV6-5 and J is TRBJ1-2; TRBD1 is a possible D gene (5 bases). The length of the CDR3 is 13 residues. V was clipped by 5 bases and J by 5 bases, with 12 bases between them. Germline V gene data show CDR1 as MNHEY and CDR2 as SVGAGI. This CDR3 reads CASSPREPYGYTF. CDR3 DNA sequence: TGTGCCAGCAGTCCCAGGGAGCCTTATGGCTACACCTTC.

The chain couples TRBV18 to TRBJ2-5, with unresolved D. Germline V CDR1 and CDR2: KGHSH, LQKENI. The V and J ends lost 3 bases and 2 bases respectively, with 4 bases between them. There are 12 residues in the CDR3. This chain's CDR3 is CASSPEQETQYF. As DNA, the CDR3 is TGTGCCAGCTCACCCGAGCAAGAGACCCAGTACTTC.

This chain links TRBV2 with TRBJ2-1; no clear D gene. V was trimmed by 7 bases and J by 4 bases, leaving 17 bases between them. The CDR3 has 15 amino acids. Germline V lookup: CDR1 SNHLY, CDR2 FYNNEI. CDR3 in amino acids: CASTTDQIIYNEQFF. CDR3 nucleotides: TGTGCCAGCACCACTGACCAGATCATATACAATGAGCAGTTCTTC.

The chain recombines TRBV14 with TRBJ1-4, with 8 bases matching TRBD1. CDR3 length: 16 residues. CDR1 and CDR2 (germline): SGHDN, FVKESK. The ends lost 4 bases at V and 11 bases at J; junction bases unmatched: 15. CDR3 in amino acids: CASSRVRLGQGGKLFF. In DNA form, the CDR3 reads TGTGCCAGCAGCCGGGTGAGACTCGGACAGGGAGGGAAACTGTTTTTT.

The chain joins TRBV11-2 to TRBJ2-7; no clear D. Deletions cut 5 bases from V and 2 bases from J, with 7 bases between. The CDR3 runs 12 residues. CDR1 is SGHAT and CDR2 is FQNNGV in the germline V gene. In DNA, the CDR3 is TGTGCCAGCAGCCCCCCGCCCTACGAGCAGTACTTC. Residues: CASSPPPYEQYF.

To note about this clone: The sample carries other DNA sequences with the same CDR3. The chain links TRBV30 to TRBJ2-5; D is unresolved. The CDR3 extends over 12 amino acids. Looked up from germline, CDR1 is GTSNPN and CDR2 is SVGIG (reference sequence). V shed 0 bases and J shed 5 bases, with 7 bases lying between them. CDR3 DNA: TGTGCCTGGAGTGTAGGTGGGGAGACCCAGTACTTC. Translating it yields CAWSVGGETQYF.